This T cell receptor (beta chain) stems from a study of blood T cell repertoires in COVID-19. Using immunoSEQ multiplex PCR, the repertoire was profiled, and TCRdb retains in-frame clones only, with some absent. In the table there are fewer than 100,000 clones, around nine tenths of which are singletons. V was pared by 2 bases and J by 10 bases, with 11 bases between. Germline lookup yields CDR1 MNHEY and CDR2 SVGAGI. The CDR3 contains 13 residues. The J gene is TRBJ1-4, the V gene TRBV6-5; D is uncertain. The sequence was obtained from a man aged 65 to 79 with acute or convalescent COVID-19. Material for sequencing was peripheral blood. The CDR3 reads CASSYPGAPKLFF. In DNA form, the CDR3 reads TGTGCCAGCAGTTACCCGGGAGCGCCAAAACTGTTTTTT.